This T cell receptor (beta chain) was identified in a study of PD-1 blockade in classical Hodgkin lymphoma. Study-wide points: Lower baseline TCR diversity was reported for newly diagnosed patients than for healthy donors.

Method: immunoSEQ multiplex PCR; TCRdb's copy keeps in-frame clones and lacks some. This sample has around 91,000 clones, with 75% to 90% found just once. In germline, CDR1 is LNHDA, CDR2 SQIVND (reference sequence). The V and J ends lost 5 bases and 0 bases respectively, with 11 bases between them. The CDR3 covers 15 residues. In the case of this clone: The antigen is unknown.

All trial patients relapsed after autologous stem cell transplantation. The chain couples TRBV19 to TRBJ1-5, with a tentative D call TRBD1 (5 bases). Here the sequenced sample was peripheral blood mononuclear cells (PBMCs), taken at baseline. This receptor was taken from a human donor with classical Hodgkin lymphoma. CDR3 DNA: TGTGCCAGTAGTTATTCGGGGGATAGCAATCAGCCCCAGCATTTT. Its protein is CASSYSGDSNQPQHF.